Shown below are 27 T cell receptor beta chains from a single sample sequenced in a study of early T cells in non-severe SARS-CoV-2 infection. TCRdb used MiXCR to reprocess the 5' RACE reads, holding one entry per CDR3 protein. Of tens of thousands of distinct CDR3 sequences detected, around 4.5% appear once; the ten largest clones hold around 4.2%. Sample: whole blood. The receptors stem from an adult who was a healthcare worker with PCR-confirmed SARS-CoV-2 infection or an uninfected control (not recorded which).

This clonotype was observed many times. This chain uses TRBV9 with TRBJ1-1; 8 nucleotides line up with TRBD1. This CDR3 has 14 residues. Germline V gives CDR1 SGDLS, CDR2 YYNGEE. The V gene end was trimmed by 3 bases and the J gene end by 5 bases; junction bases not matched to a gene: 6. CDR3: CASSESTGVTEAFF. Here the CDR3 DNA reads TGTGCCAGCAGCGAATCGACAGGGGTAACTGAAGCTTTCTTT.

This clonotype was picked up many times. This sequence joins TRBV6-4 and TRBJ1-6; no clear D gene. Per germline, CDR1 MRHNA and CDR2 SNTAGT. V was shortened by 6 bases and J by 7 bases, with 10 bases between the two germline ends. The CDR3 contains 13 residues. The CDR3 reads CASRRETNSPLHF. The CDR3, as DNA: TGTGCCAGCAGACGGGAGACAAATTCACCCCTCCACTTT.

This clonotype was detected only a few times. CDR3 nucleotides: TGCAGTGCCACGTTTGGGGGAAACACCATATATTTT. Translating it yields CSATFGGNTIYF. The chain combines TRBV20-1 with TRBJ1-3; no firm D call. The CDR3 totals 12 residues. Germline lookup yields CDR1 DFQATT and CDR2 SNEGSKA (reference sequence). Trimming took 6 bases from V and 4 from J, leaving 10 bases between them.

This clonotype was seen ten or more times. The rearrangement uses TRBV7-3 and TRBJ2-1; a weak D match, TRBD2 (6 bases). CDR1 and CDR2 (germline): SGHTA, FQGTGA. The CDR3 has 15 residues. Deletions cut 1 base from V and 8 bases from J, with 15 bases between. The CDR3 nucleotides are TGTGCCAGCAGCTTAAGATCGGGAGCCCGGGATGAGCAGTTCTTC. Encoded protein: CASSLRSGARDEQFF.

This clonotype was counted only a few times. This chain connects TRBV20-1 to TRBJ2-6, with D perhaps matching TRBD1 (7 bases). The CDR3 totals 14 residues. Looked up from germline, CDR1 is DFQATT and CDR2 is SNEGSKA (reference sequence). V was clipped by 5 bases and J by 2 bases, with 10 bases between them. CDR3 in amino acids: CSAQGGAGANVLTF. CDR3 nucleotides: TGCAGTGCTCAGGGGGGTGCTGGGGCCAACGTCCTGACTTTC.

By share, this clonotype counts as medium-sized. The rearrangement joins TRBV6-6 to TRBJ2-7; weak D call: TRBD1 (6 bases). Trimming took off 6 bases at V and 5 bases at J, with 14 bases between the two ends. From germline, CDR1 is MNHNY and CDR2 SVGAGI (reference sequence). This CDR3 comprises 13 residues. The CDR3 sequence: CASRPDSFHEQYF. In DNA form, the CDR3 reads TGTGCCAGCAGACCGGACAGCTTCCACGAGCAGTACTTC.

This clonotype was picked up many times. The rearrangement joins TRBV7-6 to TRBJ2-2, with D tentatively TRBD1 (6 bases). The CDR3 runs to 15 residues. Germline V gene data show CDR1 as SGHVS and CDR2 as FNYEAQ. With 3 bases removed from V and 4 bases from J, the gap between germline ends came to 12 bases. CDR3 sequence reads: CASSLVQGGTGELFF. CDR3 in DNA: TGTGCCAGCAGCTTGGTGCAAGGGGGCACCGGGGAGCTGTTTTTT.

This clonotype was detected many times. The V gene is TRBV2, the J gene TRBJ2-7; no clear D. CDR1 SNHLY and CDR2 FYNNEI come from the germline V gene. The CDR3 runs to 13 residues. V was pared by 3 bases and J by 4 bases, with 10 bases between. In nucleotides, the CDR3 is TGTGCCAGCAGTGATTCCGGACCATACGAGCAGTACTTC. Protein: CASSDSGPYEQYF.

This clonotype has ten or more counts. The chain combines TRBV12-5 with TRBJ2-1, with TRBD2 as a possible D gene (6 bases). The CDR3 spans 13 residues. Germline V gene data show CDR1 as LGHNT and CDR2 as FRNRAP. With 8 bases removed from V and 3 bases from J, the gap between germline ends came to 11 bases. CDR3 nucleotides: TGTGCTAGTTCCGGGAGATTCTACAATGAGCAGTTCTTC. It codes for CASSGRFYNEQFF.

This clonotype was counted ten times or more. The rearrangement joins TRBV10-2 to TRBJ1-5; D is unclear. Deletions cut 4 bases from V and 3 bases from J, with 10 bases between. Germline values: CDR1 WSHSY, CDR2 SAAADI. This CDR3 is built from 14 residues. The CDR3 loop is CASSATALNQPQHF. The CDR3 DNA reads as TGCGCCAGCAGTGCAACAGCACTCAATCAGCCCCAGCATTTT.

This clonotype was seen many times. The rearrangement joins TRBV7-2 to TRBJ2-1; D perhaps matches TRBD2 (6 bases). The CDR3 has 15 residues. The germline V and J ends were trimmed by 4 bases and 0 bases, with 10 bases remaining between them. Germline CDR1 and CDR2: SGHTA and FQGNSA. The CDR3 is CASSSASVSYNEQFF. Here the CDR3 DNA reads TGTGCCAGCAGCTCCGCTAGCGTCTCCTACAATGAGCAGTTCTTC.

This clonotype was seen repeatedly, ten times or more. V usage is TRBV19 and J usage is TRBJ2-2; D is undetermined. Germline loops: CDR1 LNHDA, CDR2 SQIVND (reference sequence). V was clipped by 8 bases and J by 4 bases, with 11 bases between them. The CDR3 runs 13 residues. The CDR3 sequence is CASSEMLTGELFF. CDR3 nucleotides: TGTGCCAGTTCGGAGATGCTCACCGGGGAGCTGTTTTTT.

This clonotype was picked up many times. The chain is built from TRBV5-5 and TRBJ2-7; D is uncertain. Germline V CDR1 and CDR2: SGHKS, YYEKEE (reference sequence). The CDR3 has 14 amino acids. Trimming pared 4 bases from V and 0 bases from J, leaving 11 bases between. The CDR3 loop is CASSKASSSYEQYF. CDR3 DNA sequence: TGTGCCAGCAGCAAGGCCTCGAGCTCCTACGAGCAGTACTTC.

Ten or more counts support this clonotype. This chain connects TRBV29-1 to TRBJ2-1; a weak D match, TRBD1 (6 bases). V dropped 6 bases and J dropped 0 bases, with 9 bases sitting between them. The germline gives CDR1 SQVTM, CDR2 ANQGSEA. This CDR3 has 13 amino acids. CDR3 DNA: TGCAGCGTGGGACAAAGCTCCTACAATGAGCAGTTCTTC. This encodes CSVGQSSYNEQFF.

This clonotype has at least ten counts. CDR3 sequence (DNA): TGTGCCAGCAGTACCTTGATCCGGGACCAAGAAGGGTCCTACAATGAGCAGTTCTTC. It encodes CASSTLIRDQEGSYNEQFF. This chain joins TRBV6-5 and TRBJ2-1; D tentatively fits TRBD1 or TRBD2 (5 bases each). This CDR3 contains 19 residues. Germline CDR1 and CDR2: MNHEY and SVGAGI. V was cut by 5 bases and J by 1 base, with 24 bases left in between.

This clonotype came up a few times. The chain is built from TRBV5-4 and TRBJ2-2; no definite D call. The CDR3 covers 15 residues. V was shortened by 0 bases and J by 0 bases, with 6 bases between the two germline ends. CDR1 is SGHNT, CDR2 YYREEE, per germline (reference sequence). The CDR3 is CASSLGEANTGELFF. The CDR3 DNA reads TGTGCCAGCAGCTTGGGAGAGGCGAACACCGGGGAGCTGTTTTTT.

This clonotype was recorded at least ten times. The J gene is TRBJ2-7, the V gene TRBV10-3; TRBD2 matches 8 bases. With V trimmed by 6 bases and J by 2 bases, 0 bases remained unmatched. This CDR3 has 12 amino acids. Germline values: CDR1 ENHRY, CDR2 SYGVKD. CDR3: CAISGGAYEQYF. CDR3 nucleotides: TGTGCCATCAGCGGGGGGGCCTACGAGCAGTACTTC.

This clonotype was seen repeatedly, ten times or more. The rearrangement links TRBV5-1 to TRBJ1-2; no clear D. This CDR3 spans 17 amino acids. V was clipped by 0 bases and J by 4 bases, with 19 bases between them. The germline CDR1 and CDR2 sequences are SGHRS and YFSETQ. CDR3 sequence: CASSLGGAARAPYGYTF. CDR3 nucleotide sequence: TGCGCCAGCAGCTTGGGAGGCGCGGCGCGTGCTCCCTATGGCTACACCTTC.

This chain joins TRBV19 and TRBJ1-5, with 7 bases that match TRBD1. Germline V gives CDR1 LNHDA, CDR2 SQIVND (reference sequence). V gave up 3 bases and J gave up 6 bases; unmatched junction bases: 8. CDR3 length: 15 residues. CDR3 residues: CASSMGDRDTQPQHF. Written as DNA, the CDR3 is TGTGCCAGTAGTATGGGTGACAGGGATACTCAGCCCCAGCATTTT.

Ten or more counts support this clonotype. V and J are TRBV20-1 and TRBJ1-2; a weak D match, TRBD1 (6 bases). The CDR3 sequence is 12 residues long. Trimming took off 5 bases at V and 1 base at J, with 8 bases between the two ends. Germline lookup yields CDR1 DFQATT and CDR2 SNEGSKA (reference sequence). The CDR3 protein is CSARTVNYGYTF. The CDR3 DNA follows: TGCAGTGCTCGGACAGTTAACTATGGCTACACCTTC.

This clonotype was detected a few times. This sequence joins TRBV29-1 and TRBJ2-7; possible D gene TRBD2, 6 bases. CDR1 is SQVTM, CDR2 ANQGSEA, per germline. This CDR3 is built from 14 residues. V dropped 6 bases and J dropped 2 bases, with 17 bases sitting between them. The CDR3 sequence is CSVLSVTGAYEQYF. Written as DNA, the CDR3 is TGCAGCGTCCTCTCGGTGACGGGGGCCTACGAGCAGTACTTC.

The chain couples TRBV5-5 to TRBJ1-2; D is ambiguous. CDR1 is SGHKS and CDR2 is YYEKEE in the germline V gene (reference sequence). This CDR3 contains 15 residues. V was clipped by 4 bases and J by 5 bases, with 18 bases between them. This CDR3 is CASSTPSGDAYGYTF. The CDR3 DNA follows: TGTGCCAGCAGCACCCCCAGTGGCGACGCGTATGGCTACACCTTC. The full variable domain, rest sourced from reference TRBV5-5 and TRBJ1-2, is DAGVTQSPTHLIKTRGQQVTLRCSPISGHKSVSWYQQVLGQGPQFIFQYYEKEERGRGNFPDRFSARQFPNYSSELNVNALLLGDSALYLCASSTPSGDAYGYTFGSGTRLTVV.

This clonotype occurred many times. V is TRBV3-1 and J is TRBJ1-1; TRBD1 is a possible D gene (5 bases). The CDR3 is 14 residues long. V was trimmed by 4 bases and J by 7 bases, leaving 16 bases between them. Per the germline V gene, CDR1 is LGHDT and CDR2 is YNNKEL (reference sequence). The CDR3 DNA reads TGTGCCAGCAGCCCCGGGGACTTGAGGGGTGAAGCTTTCTTT. Its translation is CASSPGDLRGEAFF. The full variable domain, with the rest looked up from reference TRBV3-1 and TRBJ1-1, is DTAVSQTPKYLVTQMGNDKSIKCEQNLGHDTMYWYKQDSKKFLKIMFSYNNKELIINETVPNRFSPKSPDKAHLNLHINSLELGDSAVYFCASSPGDLRGEAFFGQGTRLTVV.

This clonotype has at least ten counts. V and J are TRBV19 and TRBJ1-5; unclear D gene. The V gene lost 6 bases and the J gene lost 0 bases, with 15 bases spanning the gap. The CDR3 sequence is 16 residues long. Germline V gene sequence: CDR1 LNHDA, CDR2 SQIVND (reference sequence). In nucleotides, the CDR3 is TGTGCCAGTAGAGATATTTCGGGCGGTAGCAATCAGCCCCAGCATTTT. This encodes CASRDISGGSNQPQHF. Filled out from reference TRBV19 and TRBJ1-5, the complete variable domain reads DGGITQSPKYLFRKEGQNVTLSCEQNLNHDAMYWYRQDPGQGLRLIYYSQIVNDFQKGDIAEGYSVSREKKESFPLTVTSAQKNPTAFYLCASRDISGGSNQPQHFGDGTRLSIL.

The rearrangement links TRBV20-1 to TRBJ2-7, with 9 bases that match TRBD2. J gave up 2 bases and V 0 bases, and 8 bases lay outside the gene matches. CDR3 length: 16 amino acids. Per the germline V gene, CDR1 is DFQATT and CDR2 is SNEGSKA (reference sequence). Written as DNA, the CDR3 is TGCAGTGCTAGAGACCTTTTAGCGGGAGCGGCCTACGAGCAGTACTTC. It translates to CSARDLLAGAAYEQYF.

This clonotype was detected ten times or more. The junction shows a germline mismatch at one end, possibly a read error. The genes are TRBV7-7 and TRBJ2-1; maybe TRBD2 (5 bases). CDR3 length: 13 amino acids. Looked up from germline, CDR1 is SSHAT and CDR2 is FNYEAQ (reference sequence). In DNA form, the CDR3 reads TGTGCTAGCAGCCCGGGGTCTTACAATGAGCAGTTCTTC. Translation: CASSPGSYNEQFF.

There are a few counts of this clonotype. J is TRBJ2-7 and V is TRBV7-9, with D possibly being TRBD1 or TRBD2 (5 bases each). Germline V CDR1 and CDR2: SEHNR, FQNEAQ (reference sequence). This CDR3 has 16 residues. V was shortened by 1 base and J by 2 bases, with 15 bases between the two germline ends. The CDR3 DNA reads TGTGCCAGCAGCTTAGGAGGGTCAGGGTCTCCCTACGAGCAGTACTTC. This codes for CASSLGGSGSPYEQYF. Using reference TRBV7-9 and TRBJ2-7 for the parts outside the CDR3, the full variable domain is DTGVSQNPRHKITKRGQNVTFRCDPISEHNRLYWYRQTLGQGPEFLTYFQNEAQLEKSRLLSDRFSAERPKGSFSTLEIQRTEQGDSAMYLCASSLGGSGSPYEQYFGPGTRLTVT.